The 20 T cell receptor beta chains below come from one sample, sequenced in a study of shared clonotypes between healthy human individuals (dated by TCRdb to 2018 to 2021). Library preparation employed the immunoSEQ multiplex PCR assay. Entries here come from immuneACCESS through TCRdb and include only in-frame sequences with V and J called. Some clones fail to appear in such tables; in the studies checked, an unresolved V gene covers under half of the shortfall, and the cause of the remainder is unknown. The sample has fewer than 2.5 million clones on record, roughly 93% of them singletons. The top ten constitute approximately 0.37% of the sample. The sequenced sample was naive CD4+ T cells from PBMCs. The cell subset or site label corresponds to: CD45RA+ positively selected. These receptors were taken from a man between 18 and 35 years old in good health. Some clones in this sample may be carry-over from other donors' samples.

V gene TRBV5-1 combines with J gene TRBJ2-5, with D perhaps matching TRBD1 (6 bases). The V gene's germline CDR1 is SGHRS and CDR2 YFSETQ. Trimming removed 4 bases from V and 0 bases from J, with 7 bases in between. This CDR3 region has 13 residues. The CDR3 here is CASSGDNQETQYF. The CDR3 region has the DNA TGCGCCAGCAGCGGGGACAACCAAGAGACCCAGTACTTC.

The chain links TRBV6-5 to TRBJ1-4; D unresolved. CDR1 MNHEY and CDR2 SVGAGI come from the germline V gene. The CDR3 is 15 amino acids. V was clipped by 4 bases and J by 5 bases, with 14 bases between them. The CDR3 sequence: CASSSRQLRNEKLFF. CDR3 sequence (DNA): TGTGCCAGCAGTTCGCGGCAGTTGAGGAATGAAAAACTGTTTTTT.

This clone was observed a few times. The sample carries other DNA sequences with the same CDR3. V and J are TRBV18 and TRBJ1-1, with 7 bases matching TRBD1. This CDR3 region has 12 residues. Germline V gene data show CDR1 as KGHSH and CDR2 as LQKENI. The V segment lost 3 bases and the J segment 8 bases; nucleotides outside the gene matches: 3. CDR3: CASSPLTGEAFF. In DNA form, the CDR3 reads TGTGCCAGCTCACCTTTGACAGGGGAAGCTTTCTTT.

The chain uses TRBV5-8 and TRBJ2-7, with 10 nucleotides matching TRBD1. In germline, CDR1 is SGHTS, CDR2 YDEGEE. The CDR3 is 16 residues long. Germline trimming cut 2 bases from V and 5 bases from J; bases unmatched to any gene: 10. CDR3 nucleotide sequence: TGTGCCAGCAGCTTCCATATGGGACAGGGGTCCGACGAGCAGTACTTC. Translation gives CASSFHMGQGSDEQYF.

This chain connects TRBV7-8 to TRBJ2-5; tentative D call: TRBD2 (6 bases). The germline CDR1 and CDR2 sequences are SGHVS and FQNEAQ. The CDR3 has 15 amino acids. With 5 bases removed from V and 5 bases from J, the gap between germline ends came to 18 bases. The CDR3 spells CASSPAWREMETQYF. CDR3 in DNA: TGTGCCAGCAGCCCCGCTTGGAGGGAGATGGAGACCCAGTACTTC.

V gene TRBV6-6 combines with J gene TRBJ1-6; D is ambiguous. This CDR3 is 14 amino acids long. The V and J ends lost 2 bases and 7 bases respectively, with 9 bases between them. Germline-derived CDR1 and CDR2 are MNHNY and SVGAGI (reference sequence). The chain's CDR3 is CASSYPIRNSPLHF. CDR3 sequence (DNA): TGTGCCAGCAGTTACCCCATCAGGAATTCACCCCTCCACTTT.

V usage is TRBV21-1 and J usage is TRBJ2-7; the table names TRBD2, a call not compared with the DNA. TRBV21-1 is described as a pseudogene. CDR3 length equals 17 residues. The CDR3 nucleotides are TGTGCCAGCAGCAAAGAAACTAGCGGGAGGGCCGGGGACGAGCAGTACTTC. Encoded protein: CASSKETSGRAGDEQYF.

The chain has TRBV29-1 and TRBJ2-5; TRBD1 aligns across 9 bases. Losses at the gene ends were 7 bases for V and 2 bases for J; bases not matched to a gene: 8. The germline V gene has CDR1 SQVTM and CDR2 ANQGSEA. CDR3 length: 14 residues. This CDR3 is CSARDRDIQETQYF. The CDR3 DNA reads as TGCAGCGCCCGGGACAGGGATATTCAAGAGACCCAGTACTTC.

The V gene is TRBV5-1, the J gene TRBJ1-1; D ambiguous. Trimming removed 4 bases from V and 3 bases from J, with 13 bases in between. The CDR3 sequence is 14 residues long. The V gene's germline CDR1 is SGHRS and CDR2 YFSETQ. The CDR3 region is CASSLYSWDTEAFF. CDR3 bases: TGCGCCAGCAGCCTCTATTCGTGGGACACTGAAGCTTTCTTT.

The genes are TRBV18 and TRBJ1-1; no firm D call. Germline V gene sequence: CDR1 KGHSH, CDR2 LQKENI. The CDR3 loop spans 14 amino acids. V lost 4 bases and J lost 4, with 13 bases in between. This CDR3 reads CASSRAVPSTEAFF. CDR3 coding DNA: TGTGCCAGCTCACGGGCCGTCCCTAGCACTGAAGCTTTCTTT. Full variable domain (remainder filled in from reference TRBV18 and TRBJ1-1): NAGVMQNPRHLVRRRGQEARLRCSPMKGHSHVYWYRQLPEEGLKFMVYLQKENIIDESGMPKERFSAEFPKEGPSILRIQQVVRGDSAAYFCASSRAVPSTEAFFGQGTRLTVV.

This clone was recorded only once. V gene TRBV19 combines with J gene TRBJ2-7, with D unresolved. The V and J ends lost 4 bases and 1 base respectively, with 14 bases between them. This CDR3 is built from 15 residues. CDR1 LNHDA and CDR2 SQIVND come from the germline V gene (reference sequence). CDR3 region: CASSTTYGRSYEQYF. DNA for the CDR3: TGTGCCAGTAGTACCACATACGGGCGATCCTACGAGCAGTACTTC.

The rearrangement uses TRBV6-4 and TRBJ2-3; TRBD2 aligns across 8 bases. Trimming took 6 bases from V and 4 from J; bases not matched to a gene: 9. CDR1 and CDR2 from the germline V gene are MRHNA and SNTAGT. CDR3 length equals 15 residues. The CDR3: CASSLTGLDADTQYF. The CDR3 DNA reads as TGTGCCAGCAGCCTCACGGGACTAGATGCAGATACGCAGTATTTT.

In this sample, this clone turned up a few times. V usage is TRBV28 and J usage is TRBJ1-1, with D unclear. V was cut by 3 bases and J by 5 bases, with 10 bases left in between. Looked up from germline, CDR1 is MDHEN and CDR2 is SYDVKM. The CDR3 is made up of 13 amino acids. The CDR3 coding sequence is TGTGCCAGCAGTTTGGGTTCTAGGACTGAAGCTTTCTTT. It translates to CASSLGSRTEAFF.

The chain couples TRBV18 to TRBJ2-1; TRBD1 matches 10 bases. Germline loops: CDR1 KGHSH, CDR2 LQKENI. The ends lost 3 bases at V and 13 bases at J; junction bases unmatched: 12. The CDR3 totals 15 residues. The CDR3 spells CASSPNRQGAFPQFF. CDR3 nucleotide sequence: TGTGCCAGCTCACCCAATAGACAGGGGGCGTTTCCCCAGTTCTTC.

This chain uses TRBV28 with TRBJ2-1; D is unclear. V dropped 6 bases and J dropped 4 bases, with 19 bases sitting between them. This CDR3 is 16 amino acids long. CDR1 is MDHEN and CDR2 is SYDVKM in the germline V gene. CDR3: CASSTSGLTVYNEQFF. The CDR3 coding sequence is TGTGCCAGCAGCACGTCCGGTCTAACGGTATACAATGAGCAGTTCTTC.

CDR3 DNA: TGTGCCAGCAGTGCTTCAGGGGTGCCTCCGGAGACCCAGTACTTC. This translates into CASSASGVPPETQYF. The J gene is TRBJ2-5, the V gene TRBV6-6, with D perhaps TRBD1 (6 bases). Germline loops: CDR1 MNHNY, CDR2 SVGAGI (reference sequence). With 5 bases removed from V and 5 bases from J, the gap between germline ends came to 18 bases. The length of the CDR3 is 15 residues.

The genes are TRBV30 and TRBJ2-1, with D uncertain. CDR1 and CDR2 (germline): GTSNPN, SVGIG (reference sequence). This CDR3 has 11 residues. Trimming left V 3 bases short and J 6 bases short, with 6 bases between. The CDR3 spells CAWRYGNEQFF. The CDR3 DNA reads TGTGCCTGGAGATATGGCAATGAGCAGTTCTTC.

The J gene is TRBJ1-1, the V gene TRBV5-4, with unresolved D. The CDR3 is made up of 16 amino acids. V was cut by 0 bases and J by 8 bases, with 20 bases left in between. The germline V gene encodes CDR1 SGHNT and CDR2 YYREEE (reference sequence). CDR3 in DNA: TGTGCCAGCAGCTTGGCCGGTAATGGGGTAGGTGGCGAAGCTTTCTTT. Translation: CASSLAGNGVGGEAFF.

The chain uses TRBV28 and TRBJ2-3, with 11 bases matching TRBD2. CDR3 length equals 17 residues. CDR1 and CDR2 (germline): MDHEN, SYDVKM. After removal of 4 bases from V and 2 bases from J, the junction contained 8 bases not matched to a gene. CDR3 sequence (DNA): TGTGCCAGCAGTTCATCCGGGACTAGCGGTTTCACAGATACGCAGTATTTT. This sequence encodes CASSSSGTSGFTDTQYF.

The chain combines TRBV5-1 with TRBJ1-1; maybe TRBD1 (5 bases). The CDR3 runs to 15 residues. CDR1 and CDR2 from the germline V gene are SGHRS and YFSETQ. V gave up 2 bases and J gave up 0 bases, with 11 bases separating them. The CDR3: CASSFGGTLNTEAFF. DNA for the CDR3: TGCGCCAGCAGCTTCGGGGGGACGCTGAACACTGAAGCTTTCTTT.